This TCR beta chain was documented in a study of T cell responses to AZD1222 COVID-19 vaccine. Trimming pared 3 bases from V and 6 bases from J, leaving 8 bases between. Germline values: CDR1 ENHRY, CDR2 SYGVKD. The length of the CDR3 is 12 residues. Data came from immunoSEQ multiplex PCR; TCRdb stores just in-frame clones and leaves some out. The sample carries roughly 120,000 clones, 88% recorded once. Comment on this clone: What it recognizes is unknown.

Study-wide findings and caveats: Reports indicate that nearly half of spike-specific TCRs are directed at unmutated variant regions. Most donors were white British and more were female, and clonal diversity was possibly underestimated. Spike-specific TCR breadth and depth both grew after two AZD1222 doses.

The J gene is TRBJ1-2, the V gene TRBV10-3; D gene ambiguous. The receptor's source is an adult in good health. Sequenced here: peripheral blood, sampled on day 0 of AZD1222 vaccination. DNA for the CDR3: TGTGCCATCAGTGAAGAGGGTAATGGCTACACCTTC. Protein: CAISEEGNGYTF.